These 8 T cell receptor beta chains originate from one sample sequenced in a study of cytomegalovirus exposure and HLA in healthy donors. Primers included in the PCR were 60 Vbeta and 13 Jbeta primers. Profiling relied on immunoSEQ multiplex PCR, and the TCRdb table lists in-frame clones only, not all of them. Counted here are around 92,000 clones, about three quarters occurring once; the ten biggest clones make up over 15%. Sequencing used PBMCs. The source of these receptors is a man aged 55 to 70 in good health and CMV-seropositive.

The rearrangement uses TRBV5-6 and TRBJ2-1; 8 nucleotides match TRBD1. Trimming removed 5 bases from V and 5 bases from J; junction bases left unmatched: 3. CDR3 length: 13 residues. Germline V gene lookup returns CDR1 SGHDT and CDR2 YYEEEE. This chain's CDR3 is CASRTTGDNEQFF. As DNA, the CDR3 is TGTGCCAGCAGAACGACAGGGGACAATGAGCAGTTCTTC.

The rearrangement uses TRBV5-4 and TRBJ2-7, with 7 bases aligning to TRBD1. With 3 bases clipped from V and 1 base from J, the junction kept 4 bases outside the gene matches. Germline-derived CDR1 and CDR2 are SGHNT and YYREEE (reference sequence). The CDR3 is 14 residues long. This CDR3 is CASSYRDSSYEQYF. CDR3 nucleotide sequence: TGTGCCAGCAGCTACCGGGACAGTTCCTACGAGCAGTACTTC. Complete variable domain (other parts from reference TRBV5-4 and TRBJ2-7): ETGVTQSPTHLIKTRGQQVTLRCSSQSGHNTVSWYQQALGQGPQFIFQYYREEENGRGNFPPRFSGLQFPNYSSELNVNALELDDSALYLCASSYRDSSYEQYFGPGTRLTVT.

The chain uses TRBV28 and TRBJ2-5, with D possibly being TRBD2 (6 bases). CDR1 MDHEN and CDR2 SYDVKM come from the germline V gene. The V and J ends lost 7 bases and 0 bases respectively, with 15 bases between them. The CDR3 contains 15 residues. CDR3 residues: CASISGGLNQETQYF. CDR3 bases: TGTGCCAGCATATCCGGGGGACTTAACCAAGAGACCCAGTACTTC.

This clone showed up just a few times. The genes are TRBV5-5 and TRBJ2-7; the D gene is possibly TRBD1 (6 bases). The CDR3 is 14 amino acids. CDR1 SGHKS and CDR2 YYEKEE come from the germline V gene (reference sequence). With 1 base removed from V and 10 bases from J, the gap between germline ends came to 18 bases. CDR3 DNA: TGTGCCAGCAGCTTGTTAACCCTTGGACAGAGCCAGTACTTC. Translation gives CASSLLTLGQSQYF.

The rearrangement links TRBV5-4 to TRBJ2-1; tentatively, D is TRBD1 (6 bases). In germline, CDR1 is SGHNT, CDR2 YYREEE (reference sequence). V lost 4 bases to trimming and J lost 3 bases, with 8 bases between them. The CDR3 length is 13 residues. The CDR3 loop is CASSGTRYNEQFF. The DNA for the CDR3 is TGTGCCAGCAGCGGGACACGCTACAATGAGCAGTTCTTC. Filled out from reference TRBV5-4 and TRBJ2-1, the complete variable domain reads ETGVTQSPTHLIKTRGQQVTLRCSSQSGHNTVSWYQQALGQGPQFIFQYYREEENGRGNFPPRFSGLQFPNYSSELNVNALELDDSALYLCASSGTRYNEQFFGPGTRLTVL.

The V and J genes are TRBV10-3 and TRBJ1-2; 11 bases map to TRBD1. This CDR3 has 14 amino acids. Germline assignment: CDR1 ENHRY and CDR2 SYGVKD. Trimming at V came to 5 bases and at J to 7 bases, leaving 6 bases not matched to a gene. The CDR3 region has the DNA TGTGCCATCAGTAAAACCGGGACAGGGGGTGGCTACACCTTC. Translated: CAISKTGTGGGYTF.

The gene calls are TRBV6-1 and TRBJ2-1, with 11 positions matching TRBD2. Per germline, CDR1 MNHNS and CDR2 SASEGT. V lost 6 bases, J lost 7 bases, and 8 bases stayed unmatched. This CDR3 is built from 15 residues. The CDR3 sequence is CASRASGGRINEQFF. CDR3 sequence (DNA): TGTGCCAGCAGAGCTAGCGGGGGGCGTATTAATGAGCAGTTCTTC.

This chain uses TRBV5-4 with TRBJ2-3; perhaps TRBD2 as D (6 bases). The CDR3 length is 13 residues. Germline CDR1 reads SGHNT; CDR2 reads YYREEE (reference sequence). Trimming removed 0 bases at V and 6 bases at J, with 8 bases between. For the CDR3, the DNA is TGTGCCAGCAGCTTGGGCGGGGATGATACGCAGTATTTT. Translated, it gives CASSLGGDDTQYF.